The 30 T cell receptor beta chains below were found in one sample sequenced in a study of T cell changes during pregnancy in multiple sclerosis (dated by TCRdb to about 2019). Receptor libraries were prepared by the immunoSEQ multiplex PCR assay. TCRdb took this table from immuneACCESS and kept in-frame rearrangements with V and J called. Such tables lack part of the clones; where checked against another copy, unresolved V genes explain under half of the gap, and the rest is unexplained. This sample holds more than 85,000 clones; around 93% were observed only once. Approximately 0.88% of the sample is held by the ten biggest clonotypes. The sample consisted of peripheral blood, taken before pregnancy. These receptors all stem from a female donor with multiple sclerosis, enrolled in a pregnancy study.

The CDR3 reads CASSYTGGSGNTIYF. DNA of the CDR3: TGTGCCAGCAGCTACACAGGGGGTAGTGGAAACACCATATATTTT. The gene calls are TRBV6-5 and TRBJ1-3, with 8 bases aligning to TRBD1. The germline gives CDR1 MNHEY, CDR2 SVGAGI. There are 15 residues in the CDR3. Trimming took 6 bases from V and 3 from J; bases not matched to a gene: 7.

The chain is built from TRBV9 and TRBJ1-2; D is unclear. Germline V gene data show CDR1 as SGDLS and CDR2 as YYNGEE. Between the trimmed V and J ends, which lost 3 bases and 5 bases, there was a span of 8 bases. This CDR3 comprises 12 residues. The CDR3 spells CASSDLAYGYTF. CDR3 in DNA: TGTGCCAGCAGCGATCTGGCTTATGGCTACACCTTC.

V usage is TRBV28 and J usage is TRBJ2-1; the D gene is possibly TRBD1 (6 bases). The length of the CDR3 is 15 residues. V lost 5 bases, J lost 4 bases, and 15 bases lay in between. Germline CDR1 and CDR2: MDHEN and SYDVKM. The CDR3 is CASSPRTAKYNEQFF. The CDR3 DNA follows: TGTGCCAGCAGTCCGAGGACAGCTAAGTACAATGAGCAGTTCTTC.

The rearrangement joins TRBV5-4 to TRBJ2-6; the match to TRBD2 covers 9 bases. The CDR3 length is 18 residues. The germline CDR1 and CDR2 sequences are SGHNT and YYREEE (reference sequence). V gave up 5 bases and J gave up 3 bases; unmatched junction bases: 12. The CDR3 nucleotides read TGTGCCAGCAGGCTGTGGGGTAGCGGGAGCGGTGGGGCCAACGTCCTGACTTTC. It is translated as CASRLWGSGSGGANVLTF.

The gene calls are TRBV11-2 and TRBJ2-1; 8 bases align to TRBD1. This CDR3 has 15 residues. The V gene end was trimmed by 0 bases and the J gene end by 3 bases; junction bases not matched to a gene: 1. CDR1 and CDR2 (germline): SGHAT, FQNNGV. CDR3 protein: CASSLDGTGYNEQFF. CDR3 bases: TGTGCCAGCAGCTTAGATGGGACAGGCTACAATGAGCAGTTCTTC. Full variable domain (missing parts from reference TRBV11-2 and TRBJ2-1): EAGVAQSPRYKIIEKRQSVAFWCNPISGHATLYWYQQILGQGPKLLIQFQNNGVVDDSQLPKDRFSAERLKGVDSTLKIQPAKLEDSAVYLCASSLDGTGYNEQFFGPGTRLTVL.

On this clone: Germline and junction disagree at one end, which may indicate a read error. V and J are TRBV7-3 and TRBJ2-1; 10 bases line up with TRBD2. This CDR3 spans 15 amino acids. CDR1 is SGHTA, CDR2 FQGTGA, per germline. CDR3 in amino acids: CAGSPRTSGNNEQFF. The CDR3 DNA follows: TGTGCCGGCAGCCCCCGGACTAGCGGTAACAATGAGCAGTTCTTC.

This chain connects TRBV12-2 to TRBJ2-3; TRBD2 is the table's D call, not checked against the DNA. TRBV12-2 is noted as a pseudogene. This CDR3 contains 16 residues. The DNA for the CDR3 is TGTGCAAGTCGCTTAGCCGGGGGACTAGCCACAGATACGCAGTATTTT. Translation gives CASRLAGGLATDTQYF.

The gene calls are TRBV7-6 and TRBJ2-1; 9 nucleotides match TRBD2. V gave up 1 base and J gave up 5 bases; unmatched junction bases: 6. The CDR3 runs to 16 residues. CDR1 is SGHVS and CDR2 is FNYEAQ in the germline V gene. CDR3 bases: TGTGCCAGCAGCTTAGGGGCGGGAGGGTTTAACAATGAGCAGTTCTTC. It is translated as CASSLGAGGFNNEQFF.

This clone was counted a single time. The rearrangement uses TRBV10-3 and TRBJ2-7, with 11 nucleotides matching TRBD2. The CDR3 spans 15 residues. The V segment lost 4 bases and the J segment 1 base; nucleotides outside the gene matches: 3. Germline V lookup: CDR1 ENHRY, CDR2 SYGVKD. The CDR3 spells CAISGGLAVSYEQYF. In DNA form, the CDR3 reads TGTGCCATCAGTGGGGGACTAGCGGTTTCCTACGAGCAGTACTTC.

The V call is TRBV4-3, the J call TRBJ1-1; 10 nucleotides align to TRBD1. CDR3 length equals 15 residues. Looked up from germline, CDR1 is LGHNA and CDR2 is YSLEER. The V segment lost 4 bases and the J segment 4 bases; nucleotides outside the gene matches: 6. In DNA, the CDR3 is TGCGCCAGCAGCCTCTCGACAGGGGGCCTCACTGAAGCTTTCTTT. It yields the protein CASSLSTGGLTEAFF.

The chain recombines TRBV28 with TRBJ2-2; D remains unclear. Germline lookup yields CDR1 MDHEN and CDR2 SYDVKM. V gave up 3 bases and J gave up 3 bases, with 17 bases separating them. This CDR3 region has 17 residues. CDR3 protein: CASSLSEVHSDTGELFF. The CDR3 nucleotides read TGTGCCAGCAGTTTGTCAGAGGTTCATTCGGACACCGGGGAGCTGTTTTTT.

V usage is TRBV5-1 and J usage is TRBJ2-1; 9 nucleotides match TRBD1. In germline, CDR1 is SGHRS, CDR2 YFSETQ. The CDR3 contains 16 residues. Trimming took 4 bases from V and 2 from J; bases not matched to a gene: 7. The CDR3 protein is CASSPQTGGAYNEQFF. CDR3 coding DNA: TGCGCCAGCAGCCCGCAAACAGGGGGCGCCTACAATGAGCAGTTCTTC.

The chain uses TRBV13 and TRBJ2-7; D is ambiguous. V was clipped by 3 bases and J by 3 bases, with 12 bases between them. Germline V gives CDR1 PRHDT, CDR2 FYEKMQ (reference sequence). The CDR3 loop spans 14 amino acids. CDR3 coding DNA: TGTGCCAGCAGCTTCCCCGGTGCCGGCTACGAGCAGTACTTC. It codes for CASSFPGAGYEQYF.

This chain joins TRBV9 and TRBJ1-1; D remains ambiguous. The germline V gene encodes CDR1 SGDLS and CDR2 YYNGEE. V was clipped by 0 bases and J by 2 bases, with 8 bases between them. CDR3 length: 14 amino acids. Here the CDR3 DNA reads TGTGCCAGCAGCGTAGGTAAAAGCAACACTGAAGCTTTCTTT. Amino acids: CASSVGKSNTEAFF.

The CDR3: CASSPSASSYNEQFF. CDR3 DNA: TGCGCCAGCAGCCCTAGCGCTAGCTCCTACAATGAGCAGTTCTTC. This chain uses TRBV4-3 with TRBJ2-1; perhaps TRBD2 as D (6 bases). Trimming pared 4 bases from V and 0 bases from J, leaving 10 bases between. The CDR3 contains 15 residues. Germline-derived CDR1 and CDR2 are LGHNA and YSLEER.

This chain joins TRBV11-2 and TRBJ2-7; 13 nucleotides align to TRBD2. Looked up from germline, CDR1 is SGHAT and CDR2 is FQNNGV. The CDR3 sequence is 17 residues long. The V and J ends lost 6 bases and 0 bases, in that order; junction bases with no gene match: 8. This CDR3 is CASRFGTSGVSSYEQYF. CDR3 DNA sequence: TGTGCCAGCAGGTTCGGGACTAGCGGGGTGAGCTCCTACGAGCAGTACTTC.

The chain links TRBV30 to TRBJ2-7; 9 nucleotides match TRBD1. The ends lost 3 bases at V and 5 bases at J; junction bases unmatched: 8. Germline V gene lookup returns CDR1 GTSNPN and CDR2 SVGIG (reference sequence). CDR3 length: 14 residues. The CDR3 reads CAWRGDRESDEQYF. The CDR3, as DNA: TGTGCCTGGAGGGGGGACAGGGAAAGTGACGAGCAGTACTTC.

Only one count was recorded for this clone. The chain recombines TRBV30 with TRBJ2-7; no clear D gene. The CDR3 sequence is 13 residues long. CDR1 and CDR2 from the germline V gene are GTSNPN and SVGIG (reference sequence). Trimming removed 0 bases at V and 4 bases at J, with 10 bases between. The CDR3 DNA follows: TGTGCCTGGAGTGTAGCACCTCCTTACGAGCAGTACTTC. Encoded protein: CAWSVAPPYEQYF. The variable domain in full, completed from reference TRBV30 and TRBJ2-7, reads SQTIHQWPATLVQPVGSPLSLECTVEGTSNPNLYWYRQAAGRGLQLLFYSVGIGQISSEVPQNLSASRPQDRQFILSSKKLLLSDSGFYLCAWSVAPPYEQYFGPGTRLTVT.

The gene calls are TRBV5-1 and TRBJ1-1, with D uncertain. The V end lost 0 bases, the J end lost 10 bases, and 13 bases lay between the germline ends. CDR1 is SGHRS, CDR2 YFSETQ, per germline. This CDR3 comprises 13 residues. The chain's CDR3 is CASSLAGRSRAFF. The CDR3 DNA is TGCGCCAGCAGCTTGGCCGGCAGGTCGCGAGCTTTCTTT.

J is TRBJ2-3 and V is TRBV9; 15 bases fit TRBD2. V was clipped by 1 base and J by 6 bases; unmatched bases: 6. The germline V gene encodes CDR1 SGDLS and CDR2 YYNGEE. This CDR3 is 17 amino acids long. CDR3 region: CASSVYGLAGGRDTQYF. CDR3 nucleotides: TGTGCCAGCAGCGTATATGGACTAGCGGGAGGGAGGGATACGCAGTATTTT.

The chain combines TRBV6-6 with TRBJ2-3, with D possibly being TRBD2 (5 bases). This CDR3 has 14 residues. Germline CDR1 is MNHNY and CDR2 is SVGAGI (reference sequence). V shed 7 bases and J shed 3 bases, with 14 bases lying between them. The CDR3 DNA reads TGTGCCAGCACCACGAGGGAGCGGACAGATACGCAGTATTTT. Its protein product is CASTTRERTDTQYF.

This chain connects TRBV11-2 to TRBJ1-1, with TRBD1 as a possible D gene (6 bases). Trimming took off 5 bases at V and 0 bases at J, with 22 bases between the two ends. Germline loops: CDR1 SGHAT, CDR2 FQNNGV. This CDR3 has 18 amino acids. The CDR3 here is CASSVSGVRRLMNTEAFF. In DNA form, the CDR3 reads TGTGCCAGCAGCGTCTCAGGGGTTCGGAGATTAATGAACACTGAAGCTTTCTTT.

CDR3 in DNA: TGTGCCAGCACCCTGGGCGGGGACGGGGAGCTGTTTTTT. This sequence encodes CASTLGGDGELFF. V gene TRBV9 combines with J gene TRBJ2-2; D perhaps matches TRBD2 (6 bases). CDR1 is SGDLS, CDR2 YYNGEE, per germline. This CDR3 region has 13 residues. Trimming removed 6 bases from V and 7 bases from J, with 13 bases in between.

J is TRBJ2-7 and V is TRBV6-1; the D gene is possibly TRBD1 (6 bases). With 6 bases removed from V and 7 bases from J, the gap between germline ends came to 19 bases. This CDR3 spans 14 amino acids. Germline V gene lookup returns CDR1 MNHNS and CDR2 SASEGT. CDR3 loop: CASRKNTGIPEQYF. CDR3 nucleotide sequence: TGTGCCAGCAGGAAAAACACAGGGATACCAGAGCAGTACTTC.

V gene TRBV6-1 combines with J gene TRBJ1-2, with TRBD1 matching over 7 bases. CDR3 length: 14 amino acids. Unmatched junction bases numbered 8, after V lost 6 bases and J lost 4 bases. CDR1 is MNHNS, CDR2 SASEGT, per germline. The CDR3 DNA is TGTGCCAGCAGCTTGACAGGGCCGCTCTATGGCTACACCTTC. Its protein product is CASSLTGPLYGYTF.

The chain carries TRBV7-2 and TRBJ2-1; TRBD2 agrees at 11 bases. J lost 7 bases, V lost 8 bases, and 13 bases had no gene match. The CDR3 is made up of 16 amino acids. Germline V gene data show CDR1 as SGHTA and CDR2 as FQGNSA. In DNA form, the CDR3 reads TGTGCCAGCTCACCACTCTTTAGCGGGAGGGGGAATGAGCAGTTCTTC. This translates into CASSPLFSGRGNEQFF.

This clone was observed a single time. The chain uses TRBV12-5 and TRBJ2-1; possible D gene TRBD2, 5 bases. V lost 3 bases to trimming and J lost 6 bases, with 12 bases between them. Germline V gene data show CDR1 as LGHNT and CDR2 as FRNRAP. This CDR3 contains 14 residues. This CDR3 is CASGFGGIGNEQFF. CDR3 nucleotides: TGTGCTAGTGGTTTCGGAGGAATTGGCAATGAGCAGTTCTTC.

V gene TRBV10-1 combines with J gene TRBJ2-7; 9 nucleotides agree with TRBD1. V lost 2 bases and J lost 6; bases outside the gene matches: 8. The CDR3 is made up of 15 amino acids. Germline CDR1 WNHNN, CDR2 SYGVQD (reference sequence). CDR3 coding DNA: TGCGCCAGCAGTGAGGCGGGACAGGGAATGAGCGAGCAGTACTTC. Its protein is CASSEAGQGMSEQYF.

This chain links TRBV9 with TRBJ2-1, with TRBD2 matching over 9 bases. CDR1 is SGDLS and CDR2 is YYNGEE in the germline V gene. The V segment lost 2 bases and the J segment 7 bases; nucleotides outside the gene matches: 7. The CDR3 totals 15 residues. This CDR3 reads CASSVGSGSTNEQFF. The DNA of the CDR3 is TGTGCCAGCAGCGTGGGTAGCGGGAGTACGAATGAGCAGTTCTTC. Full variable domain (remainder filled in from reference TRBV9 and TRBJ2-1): DSGVTQTPKHLITATGQRVTLRCSPRSGDLSVYWYQQSLDQGLQFLIQYYNGEERAKGNILERFSAQQFPDLHSELNLSSLELGDSALYFCASSVGSGSTNEQFFGPGTRLTVL.

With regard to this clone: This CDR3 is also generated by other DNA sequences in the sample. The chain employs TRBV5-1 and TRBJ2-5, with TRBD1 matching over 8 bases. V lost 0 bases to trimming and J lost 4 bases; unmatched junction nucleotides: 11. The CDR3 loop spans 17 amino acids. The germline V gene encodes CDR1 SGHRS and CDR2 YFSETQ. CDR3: CASSLVGRGRLGETQYF. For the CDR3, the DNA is TGCGCCAGCAGCTTGGTGGGCAGGGGGCGTCTTGGAGAGACCCAGTACTTC.